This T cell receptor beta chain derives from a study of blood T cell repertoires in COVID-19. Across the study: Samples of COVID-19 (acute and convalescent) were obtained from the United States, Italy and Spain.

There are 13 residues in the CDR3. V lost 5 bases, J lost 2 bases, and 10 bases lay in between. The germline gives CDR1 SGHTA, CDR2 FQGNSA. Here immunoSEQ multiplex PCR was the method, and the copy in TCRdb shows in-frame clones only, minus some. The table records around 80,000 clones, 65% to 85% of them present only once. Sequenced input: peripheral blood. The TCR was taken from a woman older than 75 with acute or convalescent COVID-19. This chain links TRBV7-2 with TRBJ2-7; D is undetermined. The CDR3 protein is CASSLDPAYEQYF. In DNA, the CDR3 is TGTGCCAGCAGCCTAGACCCGGCCTACGAGCAGTACTTC.